Below are 19 T cell receptor beta chains sequenced from a single sample in a study of T cells in Graves' hyperthyroidism and ophthalmopathy. TCR beta CDR3 regions were amplified from RNA transcripts. Initially, a first-round RT-PCR of the TCR CDR3 employed the HTBI primer set. MiXCR, run by TCRdb on the multiplex PCR reads, gives a single entry per CDR3 protein. The sample lists about 110,000 distinct CDR3 sequences, about 15% seen once, with 35% to 50% in the top ten. The sample taken for sequencing was blood. The receptors shown here come from a woman aged 50 to 60 with Graves' hyperthyroidism.

The J gene is TRBJ2-3, the V gene TRBV20-1; D possibly corresponds to TRBD2 (6 bases). Germline values: CDR1 DFQATT, CDR2 SNEGSKA (reference sequence). Trimming removed 2 bases from V and 4 bases from J, with 7 bases in between. The CDR3 is 12 residues long. CDR3: CSARIAADTQYF. As DNA, the CDR3 is TGCAGTGCTAGAATAGCGGCAGATACGCAGTATTTT.

This clonotype has at least ten counts. This rearrangement joins TRBV10-3 to TRBJ2-5, with no clear D. V was shortened by 7 bases and J by 5 bases, with 11 bases between the two germline ends. Germline CDR1 reads ENHRY; CDR2 reads SYGVKD. The CDR3 loop spans 12 amino acids. The CDR3 protein is CAIKGDHETQYF. The CDR3 DNA follows: TGTGCCATCAAGGGTGATCACGAGACCCAGTACTTC.

This clonotype has a handful of counts. This chain joins TRBV3-1 and TRBJ2-2; 9 bases are a match to TRBD1. Germline values: CDR1 LGHDT, CDR2 YNNKEL (reference sequence). The CDR3 contains 16 residues. V trimming: 4 bases; J trimming: 5 bases; junction bases outside the gene matches: 8. DNA for the CDR3: TGTGCCAGCAGCCCTAGACAGGGGGAGGCTACCGGGGAGCTGTTTTTT. Its translation is CASSPRQGEATGELFF.

This clonotype has ten or more counts. This chain uses TRBV20-1 with TRBJ2-1; D assignment may be TRBD1 or TRBD2 (5 bases each). The length of the CDR3 is 15 residues. Germline V gives CDR1 DFQATT, CDR2 SNEGSKA (reference sequence). The V gene lost 6 bases and the J gene lost 0 bases, with 15 bases spanning the gap. The CDR3 coding sequence is TGCAGTGCGATGGATGGGGGAAGCTCCTACAATGAGCAGTTCTTC. Residues: CSAMDGGSSYNEQFF.

This clonotype was detected ten times or more. The rearrangement uses TRBV2 and TRBJ1-1; D is undetermined. The CDR3 consists of 12 residues. V was trimmed by 3 bases and J by 1 base, leaving 3 bases between them. Germline V gives CDR1 SNHLY, CDR2 FYNNEI. The CDR3 DNA is TGTGCCAGCAGTGAGCGGAACACTGAAGCTTTCTTT. Protein: CASSERNTEAFF.

This clonotype was observed a single time. The CDR3 DNA is TGCAGTGCTAGTCGGTCGGGACAAGAAGCTTTCTTT. Protein sequence: CSASRSGQEAFF. The chain employs TRBV20-1 and TRBJ1-1, with D tentatively TRBD1 (6 bases). Germline values: CDR1 DFQATT, CDR2 SNEGSKA (reference sequence). V lost 3 bases and J lost 8, with 13 bases in between. The length of the CDR3 is 12 residues.

This clonotype was counted ten times or more. The CDR3 reads CASSNRVSSGTEAFF. The CDR3 coding sequence is TGTGCCAGCAGCAACCGGGTCTCCAGTGGGACTGAAGCTTTCTTT. The chain carries TRBV5-6 and TRBJ1-1; no clear D gene. Germline CDR1 reads SGHDT; CDR2 reads YYEEEE. This CDR3 spans 15 amino acids. With 4 bases removed from V and 5 bases from J, the gap between germline ends came to 18 bases.

This clonotype was seen repeatedly, ten times or more. The rearrangement joins TRBV6-1 to TRBJ1-4, with 8 bases aligning to TRBD1. The CDR3 loop spans 14 amino acids. With V trimmed by 6 bases and J by 5 bases, 5 bases remained unmatched. CDR1 is MNHNS, CDR2 SASEGT, per germline. CDR3 coding DNA: TGTGCCAGCAGATCAGACAGGGGAAATGAAAAACTGTTTTTT. This codes for CASRSDRGNEKLFF.

This clonotype was recorded many times. The chain carries TRBV28 and TRBJ2-1; maybe TRBD2 (6 bases). V lost 6 bases, J lost 5 bases, and 11 bases lay in between. Germline-derived CDR1 and CDR2 are MDHEN and SYDVKM. This CDR3 spans 13 amino acids. CDR3 DNA sequence: TGTGCCAGCAGGTTGGGCGGGAACAATGAGCAGTTCTTC. It specifies CASRLGGNNEQFF.

This clonotype appeared many times. The V call is TRBV20-1, the J call TRBJ1-4; TRBD1 matches 10 bases. Germline assignment: CDR1 DFQATT and CDR2 SNEGSKA (reference sequence). This CDR3 contains 13 residues. Losses at the gene ends were 6 bases for V and 7 bases for J; bases not matched to a gene: 5. The CDR3 loop reads CSARQGALEKLFF. The CDR3 bases are TGCAGTGCCCGACAGGGGGCCCTTGAAAAACTGTTTTTT.

This clonotype appeared a few times. This rearrangement joins TRBV19 to TRBJ2-7; D is possibly TRBD2 (6 bases). Germline CDR1 is LNHDA and CDR2 is SQIVND (reference sequence). The CDR3 contains 14 residues. The V gene lost 6 bases and the J gene lost 3 bases, with 15 bases spanning the gap. DNA of the CDR3: TGTGCCAGTAGGAAGTCGACTAGAAGCTACGAGCAGTACTTC. Amino acid sequence: CASRKSTRSYEQYF. Full variable domain (outside the CDR3, taken from reference TRBV19 and TRBJ2-7): DGGITQSPKYLFRKEGQNVTLSCEQNLNHDAMYWYRQDPGQGLRLIYYSQIVNDFQKGDIAEGYSVSREKKESFPLTVTSAQKNPTAFYLCASRKSTRSYEQYFGPGTRLTVT.

This clonotype appeared many times. The CDR3 nucleotides read TGCGCCAGCAGTGACGGAAGAACTCAAGAGACCCAGTACTTC. Amino acids: CASSDGRTQETQYF. The V gene is TRBV10-2, the J gene TRBJ2-5, with no clear D. The ends were cut back, 3 bases at V and 2 bases at J, with 10 bases in the middle. CDR3 size: 14 residues. Germline assignment: CDR1 WSHSY and CDR2 SAAADI.

J is TRBJ1-5 and V is TRBV28; 7 nucleotides agree with TRBD1. This CDR3 is 17 amino acids long. Germline lookup yields CDR1 MDHEN and CDR2 SYDVKM. The J segment lost 7 bases and the V segment lost 5 bases, leaving 17 bases of the junction unmatched. In nucleotides, the CDR3 is TGTGCCAGCAGTCCTAGACAGGGAAGTGGGTTAGGGCAGCCCCAGCATTTT. Translation gives CASSPRQGSGLGQPQHF.

This clonotype was counted at least ten times. The chain links TRBV7-2 to TRBJ1-2; D not certain. Germline V gene lookup returns CDR1 SGHTA and CDR2 FQGNSA. V shed 5 bases and J shed 5 bases, with 9 bases lying between them. The CDR3 sequence is 12 residues long. In DNA, the CDR3 is TGTGCCAGCAGCCCCCGGGAGTATGGCTACACCTTC. As protein: CASSPREYGYTF.

This clonotype appeared a few times. This sequence joins TRBV25-1 and TRBJ2-5; D unresolved. Trimming took 2 bases from V and 1 from J, leaving 5 bases between them. CDR3 size: 13 residues. CDR1 is MGHDK, CDR2 SYGVNS, per germline. CDR3 coding DNA: TGTGCCAGCAGTGAACCGCCCCAAGAGACCCAGTACTTC. Residues: CASSEPPQETQYF.

Worth noting for this clonotype: Since a much larger clone is just one base distant, this may be a read error. The CDR3 carries no conserved terminal phenylalanine or tryptophan, so it likely arises from a read error. The chain joins TRBV4-1 to TRBJ2-2; weak D call: TRBD2 (6 bases). The CDR3 length is 14 residues. Germline CDR1 MGHRA, CDR2 YSYEKL. Trimming shortened V by 1 base and J by 5 bases, and 8 bases separated the two germline ends. Here the CDR3 DNA reads TGCGCCAGCAGCCAAGTCGGGGGAACCGGGGAGCTGTTTTCT. As protein: CASSQVGGTGELFS.

This chain uses TRBV12-3 or TRBV12-4 with TRBJ1-2; weak D call: TRBD1 (5 bases). V was clipped by 6 bases and J by 8 bases, with 16 bases between them. The CDR3 spans 13 residues. The DNA of the CDR3 is TGTGCCAGCAGCCGAGACAGTGGACTAGGCTACACCTTC. Translated, it gives CASSRDSGLGYTF.

This clonotype was counted ten times or more. The chain carries TRBV2 and TRBJ2-6; 9 nucleotides agree with TRBD1. Germline values: CDR1 SNHLY, CDR2 FYNNEI. The junction had 3 bases not matched to a gene; V was cut back by 6 bases and J by 0 bases. The CDR3 consists of 16 residues. This chain's CDR3 is CASSEQGASGANVLTF. The CDR3 DNA reads as TGTGCCAGCAGCGAACAGGGGGCCTCTGGGGCCAACGTCCTGACTTTC.

This clonotype was seen ten or more times. The rearrangement joins TRBV18 to TRBJ2-1; 7 nucleotides agree with TRBD1. The CDR3 consists of 15 residues. The V gene's germline CDR1 is KGHSH and CDR2 LQKENI. The J segment lost 6 bases and the V segment lost 3 bases, leaving 8 bases of the junction unmatched. CDR3 region: CASSPSGTALNEQFF. CDR3 bases: TGTGCCAGCTCACCGTCCGGGACAGCCCTCAATGAGCAGTTCTTC.